The TCR beta chain under discussion was sequenced for a study of T cell responses to AZD1222 COVID-19 vaccine (dated by TCRdb to 2020 to 2022). With regard to the full study: Because spike-specific TCR depth and breadth did not differ between the two schedules, AZD1222 recipients who got a second dose at roughly 4 weeks were pooled with those who got a second dose at roughly 12 weeks. TCR sequencing was performed for about 250 trial participants, of whom roughly 200 were given two doses of AZD1222 and roughly 25 were given two doses of MenACWY control vaccine. Trial participants were enrolled into age subgroups of 18-55, 56-69 and 70-plus years, which contained about 160, 30 and 59 TCR-sequenced participants, respectively. Overall results and qualifications from the work: Spike-specific TCR breadth and depth rose significantly after two AZD1222 doses compared with day 0 and with MenACWY recipients. The 56-69-year group was small, and its depth increase did not reach significance, likely because of low power. The vaccine-associated CD4 TCRs covered the entire spike protein, and the dominant responses fell in regions 160-218 and 743-854. Because no day 14 peak-response samples were available, the repertoires could be characterized only after the peak T cell response. Conclusions about previously exposed vaccinees are limited because only six or seven AZD1222 recipients were SARS-CoV-2 seropositive at baseline. Participants were mostly white British and included more females than males, and it was suggested by the authors that clonal diversity may have been underestimated. Nearly half of unique spike-specific TCRs reportedly recognized epitopes outside regions mutated in the B.1.351 and B.1.1.7 variants.

For this clone: Its antigen target is currently unknown. Per-base quality was not reported, and no clone a single base away is much larger than it.

The CDR3 regions of human TCRbeta chains were analyzed by immunosequencing. The published analysis was carried out like this. TCRs in the repertoires were compared against a reference library of SARS-CoV-2-specific TCRs that had been generated with the MIRA antigen-specificity platform. Breadth was defined as the fraction of unique TCRs that were SARS-CoV-2-associated, and depth was defined as the fraction of total T cells that were SARS-CoV-2-associated. Each spike-specific TCR was assigned to its reactive spike region and to a CD4 or CD8 class using the MIRA data. Log10-transformed breadth and depth values were compared by one-way ANOVA with Sidak's multiple comparisons tests. TCRdb took this table from immuneACCESS and kept in-frame rearrangements with V and J called. Such tables lack part of the clones; where checked against another copy, unresolved V genes explain under half of the gap, and the rest is unexplained. That table supplies the V and J calls and clone size; D and trimming were determined from the DNA. This sample gives about 140,000 clones in total; about 93% of them show up just once. The ten biggest clones cover approximately 5.4% of the sample.

From cysteine to phenylalanine, the CDR3 is 13 amino acids long. Here the CDR3 DNA is all that survives: 39 bases in frame from base 1. The germline V gene encodes CDR1 LGHDT and CDR2 YNNKEL (reference sequence). The V and J ends are trimmed by 1 base and 3 bases, leaving 7 bases between them. In the paper's terms, the time point label means: baseline before first vaccination. The vaccinee samples were drawn from two UK trials, COV001 and COV002, one of which was a single-blind randomized controlled phase 2/3 trial testing AZD1222 (ChAdOx1 nCoV-19) in healthy adults. Trial participant PBMC samples were collected at day 0 and day 28 after the second dose for TCRbeta chain sequencing.

The V and J genes are TRBV3-1 (or the pseudogene TRBV3-2) and TRBJ2-7, with an unclear D gene assignment. The receptor's source is an adult in good health. Source: peripheral blood, taken on day 0 of AZD1222 vaccination. The DNA sequence follows: TGTGCCAGCAGCCAAGTGGACGGCTACGAGCAGTACTTC. This gives the protein CASSQVDGYEQYF.